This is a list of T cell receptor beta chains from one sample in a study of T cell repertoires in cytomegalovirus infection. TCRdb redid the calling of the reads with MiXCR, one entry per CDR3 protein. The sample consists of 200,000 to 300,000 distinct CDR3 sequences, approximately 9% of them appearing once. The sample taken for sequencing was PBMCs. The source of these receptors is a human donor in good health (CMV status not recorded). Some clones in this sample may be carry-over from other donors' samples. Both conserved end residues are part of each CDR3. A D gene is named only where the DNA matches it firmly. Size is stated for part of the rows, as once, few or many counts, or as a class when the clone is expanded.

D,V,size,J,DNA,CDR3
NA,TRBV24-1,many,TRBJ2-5,TGTGCCACCAGTGACGGCAGTCAAGAGACCCAGTACTTC,CATSDGSQETQYF
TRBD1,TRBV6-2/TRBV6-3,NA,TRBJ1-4,TGTGCCAGCAGTCCGGGCCGCGGGACAGATAATGAAAAACTGTTTTTT,CASSPGRGTDNEKLFF
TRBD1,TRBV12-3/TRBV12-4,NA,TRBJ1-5,TGTGCCAGCAGCCGCTCGACAGGGGGCGGGAGTCAGCCCCAGCATTTT,CASSRSTGGGSQPQHF
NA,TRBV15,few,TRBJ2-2,TGTGCCACCAGCAGCGTTAAGTCGAGCGGGGAGCTGTTTTTT,CATSSVKSSGELFF
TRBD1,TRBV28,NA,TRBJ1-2,TGTGCCAGCAGTTTAGGACAGGCAGGCTACACCTTC,CASSLGQAGYTF
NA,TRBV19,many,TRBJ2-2,TGTGCCAGTAGTATTCCAGGGAACACCGGGGAGCTGTTTTTT,CASSIPGNTGELFF
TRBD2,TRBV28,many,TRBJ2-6,TGTGCCAGCAGTGCATCAGGGAGGGGTTTAGCTGGGGCCAACGTCCTGACTTTC,CASSASGRGLAGANVLTF
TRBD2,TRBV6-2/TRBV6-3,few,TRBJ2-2,TGTGCCAGCAGTTACAGGCTAGCGGGAACCGGGGAGCTGTTTTTT,CASSYRLAGTGELFF
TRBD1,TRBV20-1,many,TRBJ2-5,TGCAGTGCCAGCTGGGACAGGGGGCAAGAGACCCAGTACTTC,CSASWDRGQETQYF
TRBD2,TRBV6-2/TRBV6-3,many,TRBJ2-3,TGTGCCAGCAGACCCCTGGGGGGGTCTAGCACAGATACGCAGTATTTT,CASRPLGGSSTDTQYF
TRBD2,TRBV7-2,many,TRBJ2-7,TGTGCCAGCAGCTTAGCAGCTAGCGGGGGACCCTACGAGCAGTACTTC,CASSLAASGGPYEQYF
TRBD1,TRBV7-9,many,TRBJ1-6,TGTGCCAGCAGCCAACAACAGGGGGTAACTACCTCACCCCTCCACTTT,CASSQQQGVTTSPLHF